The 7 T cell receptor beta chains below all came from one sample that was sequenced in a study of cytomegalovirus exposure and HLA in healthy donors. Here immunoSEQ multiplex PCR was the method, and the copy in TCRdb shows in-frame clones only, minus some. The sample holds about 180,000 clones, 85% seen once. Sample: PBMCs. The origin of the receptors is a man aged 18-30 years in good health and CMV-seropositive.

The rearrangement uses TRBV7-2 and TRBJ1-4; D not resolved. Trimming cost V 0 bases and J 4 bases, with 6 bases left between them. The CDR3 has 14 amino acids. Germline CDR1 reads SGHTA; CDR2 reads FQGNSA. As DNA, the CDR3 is TGTGCCAGCAGCTTAGCAGGGAGTAATGAAAAACTGTTTTTT. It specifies CASSLAGSNEKLFF.

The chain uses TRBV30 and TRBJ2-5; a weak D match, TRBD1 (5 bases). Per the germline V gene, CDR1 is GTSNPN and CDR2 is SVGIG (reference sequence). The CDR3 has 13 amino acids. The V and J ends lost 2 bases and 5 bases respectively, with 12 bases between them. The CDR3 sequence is CAWSPGRAETQYF. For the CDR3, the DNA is TGTGCCTGGAGTCCGGGCAGGGCCGAGACCCAGTACTTC.

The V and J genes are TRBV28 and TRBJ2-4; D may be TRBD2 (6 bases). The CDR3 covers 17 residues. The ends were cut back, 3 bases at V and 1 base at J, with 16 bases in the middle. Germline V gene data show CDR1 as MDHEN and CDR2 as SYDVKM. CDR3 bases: TGTGCCAGCAGTTTGTGGGACTCCGAAGAGGCCAAAAACATTCAGTACTTC. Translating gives CASSLWDSEEAKNIQYF.

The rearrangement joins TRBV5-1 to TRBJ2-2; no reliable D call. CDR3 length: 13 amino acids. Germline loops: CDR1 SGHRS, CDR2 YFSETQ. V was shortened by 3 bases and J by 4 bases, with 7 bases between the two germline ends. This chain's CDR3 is CASSYMSTGELFF. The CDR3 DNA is TGCGCCAGCAGCTATATGAGCACCGGGGAGCTGTTTTTT.

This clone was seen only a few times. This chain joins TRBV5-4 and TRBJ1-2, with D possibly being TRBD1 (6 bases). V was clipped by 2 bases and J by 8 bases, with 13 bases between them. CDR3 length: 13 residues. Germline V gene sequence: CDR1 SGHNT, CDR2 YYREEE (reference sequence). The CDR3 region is CASSFLGGWGYTF. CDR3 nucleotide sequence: TGTGCCAGCAGCTTCCTAGGGGGATGGGGCTACACCTTC.

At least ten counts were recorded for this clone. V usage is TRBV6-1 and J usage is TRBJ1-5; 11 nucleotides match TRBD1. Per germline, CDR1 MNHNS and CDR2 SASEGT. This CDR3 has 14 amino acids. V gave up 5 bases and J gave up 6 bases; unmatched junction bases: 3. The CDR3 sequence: CASSPGQGGQPQHF. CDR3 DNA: TGTGCCAGCAGTCCGGGACAGGGGGGTCAGCCCCAGCATTTT.

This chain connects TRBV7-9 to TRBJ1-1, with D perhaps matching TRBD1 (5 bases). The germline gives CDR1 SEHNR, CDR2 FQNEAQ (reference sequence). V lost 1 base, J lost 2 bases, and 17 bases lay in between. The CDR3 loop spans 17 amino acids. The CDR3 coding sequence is TGTGCCAGCAGCTTAGATGGGCACTCAGGGTTCAACACTGAAGCTTTCTTT. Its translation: CASSLDGHSGFNTEAFF.